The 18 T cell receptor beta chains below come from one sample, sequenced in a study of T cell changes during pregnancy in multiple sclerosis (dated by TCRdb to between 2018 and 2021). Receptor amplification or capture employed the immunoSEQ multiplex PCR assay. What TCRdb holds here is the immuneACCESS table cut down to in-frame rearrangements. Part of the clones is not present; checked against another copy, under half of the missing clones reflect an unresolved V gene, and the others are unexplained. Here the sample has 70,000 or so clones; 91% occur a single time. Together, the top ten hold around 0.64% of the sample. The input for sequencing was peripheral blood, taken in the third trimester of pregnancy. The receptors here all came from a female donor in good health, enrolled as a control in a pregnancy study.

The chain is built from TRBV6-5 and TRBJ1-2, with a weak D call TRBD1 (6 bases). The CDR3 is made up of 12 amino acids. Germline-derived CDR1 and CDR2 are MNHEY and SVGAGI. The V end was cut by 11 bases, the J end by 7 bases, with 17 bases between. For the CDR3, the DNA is TGTGCCTCCTCTCAGGGGATCAGTGGCTACACCTTC. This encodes CASSQGISGYTF.

CDR3 residues: CASSPEGVDEQYF. The CDR3 nucleotides are TGCGCCAGCAGCCCCGAGGGAGTCGACGAGCAGTACTTC. The V call is TRBV4-1, the J call TRBJ2-7; D is possibly TRBD2 (5 bases). CDR1 is MGHRA, CDR2 YSYEKL, per germline. There are 13 residues in the CDR3. V gave up 4 bases and J gave up 5 bases, with 12 bases separating them.

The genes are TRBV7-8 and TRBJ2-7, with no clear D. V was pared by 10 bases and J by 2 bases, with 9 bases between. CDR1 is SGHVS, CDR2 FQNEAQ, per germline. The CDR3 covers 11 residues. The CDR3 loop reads CATATAYEQYF. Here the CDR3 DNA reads TGTGCCACCGCAACAGCCTACGAGCAGTACTTC.

The CDR3 nucleotides are TGTGCCATCAGCTGGGACAGCCGGTCACCCCTCCACTTT. Its translation: CAISWDSRSPLHF. The chain combines TRBV10-3 with TRBJ1-6, with 7 bases matching TRBD1. The CDR3 totals 13 residues. Germline CDR1 is ENHRY and CDR2 is SYGVKD. After removal of 6 bases from V and 10 bases from J, the junction contained 6 bases not matched to a gene.

CDR3 DNA sequence: TGCGCCAGCAGCCCGATTGGGGGGGGAGCCAAAAACATTCAGTACTTC. Protein product: CASSPIGGGAKNIQYF. The rearrangement links TRBV5-1 to TRBJ2-4; TRBD2 agrees at 7 bases. V gave up 4 bases and J gave up 0 bases; unmatched junction bases: 7. The germline V gene has CDR1 SGHRS and CDR2 YFSETQ. This CDR3 has 16 residues.

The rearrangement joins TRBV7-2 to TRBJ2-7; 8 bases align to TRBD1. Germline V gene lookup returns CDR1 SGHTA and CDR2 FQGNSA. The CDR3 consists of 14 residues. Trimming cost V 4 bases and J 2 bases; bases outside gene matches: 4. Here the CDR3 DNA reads TGTGCCAGCAGCTCCGACAGGGGCCCCTACGAGCAGTACTTC. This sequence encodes CASSSDRGPYEQYF.

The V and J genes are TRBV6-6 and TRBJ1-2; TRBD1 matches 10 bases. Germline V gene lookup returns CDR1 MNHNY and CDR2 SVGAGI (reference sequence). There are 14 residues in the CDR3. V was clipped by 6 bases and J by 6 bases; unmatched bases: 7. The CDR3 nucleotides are TGTGCCAGCAGCCAGACCGGGACAGGGGATGGCTACACCTTC. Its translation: CASSQTGTGDGYTF.

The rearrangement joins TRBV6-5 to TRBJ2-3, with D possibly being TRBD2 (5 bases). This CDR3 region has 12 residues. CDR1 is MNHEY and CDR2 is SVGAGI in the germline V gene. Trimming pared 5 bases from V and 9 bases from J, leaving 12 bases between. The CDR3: CASSRPRGTQYF. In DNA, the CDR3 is TGTGCCAGCAGTCGGCCCCGAGGGACGCAGTATTTT.

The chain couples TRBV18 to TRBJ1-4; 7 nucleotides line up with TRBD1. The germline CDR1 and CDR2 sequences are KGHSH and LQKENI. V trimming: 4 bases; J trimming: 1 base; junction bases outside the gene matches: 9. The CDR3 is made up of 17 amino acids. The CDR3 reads CASSLQRQGRTNEKLFF. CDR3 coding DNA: TGTGCCAGCTCACTACAACGACAGGGTCGAACTAATGAAAAACTGTTTTTT.

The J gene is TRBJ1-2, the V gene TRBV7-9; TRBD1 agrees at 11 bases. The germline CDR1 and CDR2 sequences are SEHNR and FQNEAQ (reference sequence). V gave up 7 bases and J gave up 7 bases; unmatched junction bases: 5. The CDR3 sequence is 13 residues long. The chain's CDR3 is CASIGQGAFGYTF. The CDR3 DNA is TGTGCCAGCATCGGACAGGGGGCTTTTGGCTACACCTTC.

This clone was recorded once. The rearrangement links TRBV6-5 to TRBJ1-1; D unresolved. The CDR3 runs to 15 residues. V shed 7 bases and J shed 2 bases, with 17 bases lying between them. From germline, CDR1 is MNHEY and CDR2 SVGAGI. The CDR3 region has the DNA TGTGCCAGCATCAACGGAGTGGGTCTCAACACTGAAGCTTTCTTT. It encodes CASINGVGLNTEAFF.

The CDR3 here is CASSPSTGGREMNTEAFF. DNA of the CDR3: TGTGCCAGCTCACCAAGTACAGGGGGGAGGGAAATGAACACTGAAGCTTTCTTT. This chain links TRBV18 with TRBJ1-1; TRBD1 agrees at 8 bases. Germline CDR1 and CDR2: KGHSH and LQKENI. The CDR3 covers 18 residues. Losses at the gene ends were 2 bases for V and 0 bases for J; bases not matched to a gene: 11.

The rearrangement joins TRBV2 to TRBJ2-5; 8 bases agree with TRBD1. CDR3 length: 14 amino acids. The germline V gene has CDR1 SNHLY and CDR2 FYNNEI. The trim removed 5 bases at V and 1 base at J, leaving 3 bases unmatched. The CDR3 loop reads CASSRTGGQETQYF. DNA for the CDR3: TGTGCCAGCAGTCGAACAGGGGGCCAAGAGACCCAGTACTTC.

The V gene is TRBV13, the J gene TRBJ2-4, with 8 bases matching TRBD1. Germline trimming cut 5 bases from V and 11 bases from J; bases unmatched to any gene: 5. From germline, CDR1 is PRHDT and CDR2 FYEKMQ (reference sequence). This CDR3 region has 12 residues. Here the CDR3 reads CASSTDRGVQYF. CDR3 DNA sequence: TGTGCCAGCAGCACTGACAGGGGCGTTCAGTACTTC.

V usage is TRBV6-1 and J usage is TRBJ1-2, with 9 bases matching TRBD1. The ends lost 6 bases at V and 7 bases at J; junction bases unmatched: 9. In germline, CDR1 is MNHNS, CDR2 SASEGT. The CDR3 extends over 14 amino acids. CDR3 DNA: TGTGCCAGCAGAGACCGCGGGACAGGGCTTGGCTACACCTTC. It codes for CASRDRGTGLGYTF.

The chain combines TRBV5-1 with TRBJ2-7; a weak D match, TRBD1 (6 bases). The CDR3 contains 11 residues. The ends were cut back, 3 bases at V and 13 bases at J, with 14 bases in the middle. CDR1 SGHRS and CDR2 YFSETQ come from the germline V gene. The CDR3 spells CASSWGQFVYF. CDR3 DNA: TGCGCCAGCAGCTGGGGGCAGTTTGTCTACTTC.

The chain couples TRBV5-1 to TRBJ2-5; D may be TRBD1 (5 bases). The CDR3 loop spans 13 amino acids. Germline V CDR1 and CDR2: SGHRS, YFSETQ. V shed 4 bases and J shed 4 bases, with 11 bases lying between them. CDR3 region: CASSQGLRETQYF. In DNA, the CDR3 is TGCGCCAGCAGCCAGGGTTTACGAGAGACCCAGTACTTC.

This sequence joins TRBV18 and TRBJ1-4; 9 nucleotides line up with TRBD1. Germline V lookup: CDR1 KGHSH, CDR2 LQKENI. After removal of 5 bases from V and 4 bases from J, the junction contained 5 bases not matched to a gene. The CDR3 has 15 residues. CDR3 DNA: TGTGCCAGCTCAGCGGACAGGGGAGGTAATGAAAAACTGTTTTTT. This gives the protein CASSADRGGNEKLFF.